This entry lists 10 T cell receptor beta chains sequenced from one sample in a study of cytomegalovirus exposure and HLA in healthy donors. The PCR used 60 Vbeta and 13 Jbeta primers. Assay used: immunoSEQ multiplex PCR; TCRdb lists only in-frame clones, some missing. The sample records more than 85,000 clones, 80% to 85% being singletons. Sequencing used PBMCs. The receptor set was obtained from a man aged 25 to 40 in good health and CMV-seropositive.

The chain uses TRBV5-1 and TRBJ1-1; D unclear. There are 14 residues in the CDR3. The V and J ends lost 1 base and 4 bases respectively, with 11 bases between them. CDR1 and CDR2 (germline): SGHRS, YFSETQ. CDR3 sequence reads: CASSLQAMSTEAFF. The CDR3 nucleotides are TGCGCCAGCAGCTTGCAGGCGATGAGCACTGAAGCTTTCTTT. The full variable domain, its missing parts supplied by reference TRBV5-1 and TRBJ1-1, is KAGVTQTPRYLIKTRGQQVTLSCSPISGHRSVSWYQQTPGQGLQFLFEYFSETQRNKGNFPGRFSGRQFSNSRSEMNVSTLELGDSALYLCASSLQAMSTEAFFGQGTRLTVV.

The chain carries TRBV4-1 and TRBJ1-5; D ambiguous. There are 17 residues in the CDR3. Trimming pared 0 bases from V and 0 bases from J, leaving 12 bases between. Germline V gene data show CDR1 as MGHRA and CDR2 as YSYEKL. The CDR3 nucleotides read TGCGCCAGCAGCCAAGATCGAGGGATGGGTAGCAATCAGCCCCAGCATTTT. This sequence encodes CASSQDRGMGSNQPQHF.

The chain recombines TRBV19 with TRBJ1-5, with 11 bases that match TRBD1. CDR1 and CDR2 from the germline V gene are LNHDA and SQIVND (reference sequence). Trimming removed 5 bases from V and 7 bases from J; junction bases left unmatched: 7. CDR3 length: 15 residues. CDR3 sequence: CASSDGQGAGQPQHF. Here the CDR3 DNA reads TGTGCCAGTAGTGACGGACAGGGGGCCGGGCAGCCCCAGCATTTT.

As for this clone: The junction departs from germline at one end; a sequencing error may be responsible. Distinct nucleotide sequences in the sample also encode this CDR3. The chain employs TRBV28 and TRBJ2-2, with D possibly matching TRBD1 (6 bases). This CDR3 spans 15 amino acids. In germline, CDR1 is MDHEN, CDR2 SYDVKM. The CDR3 reads CASSLPGQNTGELFF. CDR3 nucleotides: TGCGCCAGCAGTTTACCGGGACAAAACACCGGGGAGCTGTTTTTT.

Points on this clone: An end of the junction does not agree with germline; a read error may underlie this. This CDR3 is also generated by other DNA sequences in the sample. J is TRBJ1-6 and V is TRBV30, with a weak D call TRBD1 (5 bases). This CDR3 region has 15 residues. CDR1 GTSNPN and CDR2 SVGIG come from the germline V gene (reference sequence). The CDR3 nucleotides read TGTGCCTGGTCCTACAGACAGAACTATAATTCCCCCCTCCACTTT. As protein: CAWSYRQNYNSPLHF.

The chain combines TRBV5-8 with TRBJ1-1, with TRBD1 as a possible D gene (5 bases). Trimming stripped 0 bases from V and 0 bases from J, with 9 bases between. Germline-derived CDR1 and CDR2 are SGHTS and YDEGEE. The CDR3 runs 15 residues. DNA for the CDR3: TGTGCCAGCAGCTTGGGGGGCGGCATGAACACTGAAGCTTTCTTT. Its protein product is CASSLGGGMNTEAFF.

The genes are TRBV4-2 and TRBJ2-7; 10 nucleotides line up with TRBD1. Germline loops: CDR1 LGHNA, CDR2 YNFKEQ. Trimming removed 1 base from V and 2 bases from J; junction bases left unmatched: 2. CDR3 length equals 15 residues. The CDR3 nucleotides are TGTGCCAGCAGCCAAGCGGGACAGGGGACCTACGAGCAGTACTTC. Protein sequence: CASSQAGQGTYEQYF.

The chain carries TRBV21-1 and TRBJ2-2; the D call TRBD2 from the table was never checked on the DNA. TRBV21-1 is a pseudogene segment. This CDR3 spans 16 amino acids. CDR3 DNA: TGTGCCAGCAGCAGTGGACTAGCTGGGGCCACCGGGGAGCTGTTTTTT. Protein sequence: CASSSGLAGATGELFF.

V gene TRBV6-4 combines with J gene TRBJ1-3; tentative D call: TRBD1 (5 bases). This CDR3 contains 14 residues. Trimming took off 2 bases at V and 2 bases at J, with 7 bases between the two ends. The V gene's germline CDR1 is MRHNA and CDR2 SNTAGT. CDR3 protein: CASSDGGAGNTIYF. As DNA, the CDR3 is TGTGCCAGCAGTGACGGAGGGGCTGGAAACACCATATATTTT.

Concerning this clone itself: The sample has other DNA sequences that encode this CDR3 too. The gene calls are TRBV27 and TRBJ1-5; D unresolved. CDR3 length equals 12 residues. The ends were cut back, 5 bases at V and 7 bases at J, with 9 bases in the middle. Looked up from germline, CDR1 is MNHEY and CDR2 is SMNVEV (reference sequence). The CDR3 DNA sequence: TGTGCCAGCAGTGGACCGGGGCAGCCCCAGCATTTT. It is translated as CASSGPGQPQHF.